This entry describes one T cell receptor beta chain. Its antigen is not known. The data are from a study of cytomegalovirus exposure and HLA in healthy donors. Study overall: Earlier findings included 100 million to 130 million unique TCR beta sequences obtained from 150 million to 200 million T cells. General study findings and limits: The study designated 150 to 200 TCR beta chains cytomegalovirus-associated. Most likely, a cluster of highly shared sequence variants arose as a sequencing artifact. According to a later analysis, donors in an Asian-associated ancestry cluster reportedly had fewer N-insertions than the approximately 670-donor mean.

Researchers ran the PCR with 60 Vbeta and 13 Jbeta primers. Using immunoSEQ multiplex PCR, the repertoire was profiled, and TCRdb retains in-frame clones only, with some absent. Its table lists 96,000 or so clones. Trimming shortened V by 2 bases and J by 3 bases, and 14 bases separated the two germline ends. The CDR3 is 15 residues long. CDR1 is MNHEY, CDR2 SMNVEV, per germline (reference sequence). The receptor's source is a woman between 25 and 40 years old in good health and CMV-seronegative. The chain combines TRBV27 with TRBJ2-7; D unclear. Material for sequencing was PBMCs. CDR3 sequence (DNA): TGTGCCAGCAGTTTAACCCCAGGCAGTTTCTACGAGCAGTACTTC. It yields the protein CASSLTPGSFYEQYF.